This section outlines one T cell receptor (beta chain) sequence together with its context. Its antigen remains unidentified. The input lacks base qualities; no much larger clone sits a single base away. Trimming removed 1 base from V and 3 bases from J, leaving 11 bases between the germline ends. Looking up the germline V gene yields CDR1 SGHAT and CDR2 FQNNGV. The CDR3, from cysteine to phenylalanine, totals 15 residues. Kept here is only the CDR3 DNA, which spans 45 bases and is read in frame from base 1. The record originates from a study of blood T cell repertoires in COVID-19 (dated by TCRdb to between 2020 and 2021). About the full investigation: Collaborator samples came from the United States, Italy and Spain and covered acute and convalescent phases of COVID-19. The prospective study material was composed of cDNA or gDNA derived from T cells, B-cell-depleted T cells, or PBMCs. The repertoires were released in a freely available public database meant as a resource for research on the immune response to SARS-CoV-2. Samples were obtained from the ongoing ImmuneRACE study (first 160 participants) and from 1,254 subjects provided by 6 global collaborators. Where available, HLA class I and class II types were taken from metadata supplied by the sample provider and were not determined by assay-based typing. A de-identified subject ID, COVID-19 status, age in years and sex were almost always included in the sample metadata. Subjects who had been exposed to COVID-19, were actively infected with it, or had recovered from it provided the deeply sampled blood TCRbeta repertoires that made up the dataset. Overall study outcomes, separate from this receptor: The amount of clinical and demographic metadata varied by source and participant and was provided uncurated.

One collaborating source in Seattle enrolled patients while the patients were actively infected and followed the patients over time throughout the course of disease. The collaborating institutions used their own protocols to collect whole blood in K2EDTA tubes. For TCRbeta analysis, collaborators shipped samples in one of three forms: frozen whole blood, isolated PBMCs, or DNA extracted from either of those sample types. TCRbeta CDR3 regions were amplified from genomic DNA by means of the immunoSEQ Assay, a bias-controlled multiplex PCR. Concerning the study's data processing: Nucleated cell counts per sample were estimated from amplification of reference gene primers within the assay. To quantify the absolute abundance of each unique TCRbeta CDR3 rearrangement, sequence reads were collapsed and filtered. Productive Simpson clonality was computed per sample as the square root of Simpson's diversity index over productive rearrangements. TCRdb obtained this table from immuneACCESS and retained in-frame rearrangements with V and J assigned. These tables miss some clones; where compared with another copy, unresolved V genes account for less than half of the shortfall, and the remainder is unexplained. For V, J and clone size, that table is used; D and trimming come from the DNA. Within this sample are approximately 460,000 clones, with roughly 87% of them counted one time only. The ten largest clonotypes hold around 0.9% of the sample.

The rearranged chain carries TRBV11-2 and TRBJ2-3, and perhaps TRBD2 as D gene, on 6 matching bases. The sequence came from a man aged 18 to 29 with COVID-19, enrolled during active disease. The material sequenced was peripheral blood. The encoded CDR3 is CASSLGASETDTQYF. The DNA reads TGTGCCAGCAGCTTAGGGGCTAGCGAGACAGATACGCAGTATTTT.